This entry lists 26 T cell receptor beta chains sequenced from one sample in a study of blood T cell repertoires in COVID-19. The repertoire was sequenced with immunoSEQ multiplex PCR; TCRdb's copy has only in-frame clones and lacks some. The repertoire has hundreds of thousands of clones, about 82% of them found once; the top ten carry approximately 6%. Sequenced sample: peripheral blood. Receptor source: a woman over 75 with COVID-19, enrolled during active disease.

V is TRBV5-1 and J is TRBJ2-5; D unclear. From germline, CDR1 is SGHRS and CDR2 YFSETQ. V shed 0 bases and J shed 7 bases, with 10 bases lying between them. This CDR3 spans 13 amino acids. The CDR3 loop is CASSLGLDGTQYF. The CDR3 DNA reads as TGCGCCAGCAGCTTGGGTCTAGACGGGACCCAGTACTTC.

This rearrangement joins TRBV7-2 to TRBJ1-4; 7 bases map to TRBD1. Germline CDR1 and CDR2: SGHTA and FQGNSA. This CDR3 comprises 17 residues. V lost 1 base to trimming and J lost 11 bases; unmatched junction nucleotides: 16. In DNA form, the CDR3 reads TGTGCCAGCAGCTTAGACTGGGACAGTCCATTTCAAGGGAAACTGTTTTTT. It specifies CASSLDWDSPFQGKLFF.

The V call is TRBV9, the J call TRBJ2-2; D is ambiguous. There are 14 residues in the CDR3. Germline V gene sequence: CDR1 SGDLS, CDR2 YYNGEE. V was clipped by 0 bases and J by 2 bases, with 5 bases between them. The CDR3 DNA sequence: TGTGCCAGCAGCGTAGGACTTAACACCGGGGAGCTGTTTTTT. Translated: CASSVGLNTGELFF.

J is TRBJ2-1 and V is TRBV6-4; D remains unclear. The V gene's germline CDR1 is MRHNA and CDR2 SNTAGT. There are 15 residues in the CDR3. The ends were cut back, 5 bases at V and 4 bases at J, with 15 bases in the middle. The CDR3 DNA is TGTGCCAGCAGTCCCCTCGCGTCGGGTTACAATGAGCAGTTCTTC. It specifies CASSPLASGYNEQFF.

Points on this clone: At the DNA level, this CDR3 is encoded by other sequences in the same sample as well. The genes are TRBV2 and TRBJ1-1, with unresolved D. The germline gives CDR1 SNHLY, CDR2 FYNNEI. Trimming left V 6 bases short and J 5 bases short, with 13 bases between. There are 13 residues in the CDR3. CDR3 in DNA: TGTGCCAGCAGCGGCGGGTCGGGGACTGAAGCTTTCTTT. Amino acid sequence: CASSGGSGTEAFF.

In DNA, the CDR3 is TGTGCCAGCAGCTTGCGGCGGGGGGTGAACACCGGGGAGCTGTTTTTT. It encodes CASSLRRGVNTGELFF. V and J are TRBV5-8 and TRBJ2-2; 8 nucleotides align to TRBD2. CDR3 length: 16 amino acids. The V gene's germline CDR1 is SGHTS and CDR2 YDEGEE. With V trimmed by 1 base and J by 1 base, 3 bases remained unmatched. Full variable domain (rest looked up from reference TRBV5-8 and TRBJ2-2): EAGVTQSPTHLIKTRGQQATLRCSPISGHTSVYWYQQALGLGLQFLLWYDEGEERNRGNFPPRFSGRQFPNYSSELNVNALELEDSALYLCASSLRRGVNTGELFFGEGSRLTVL.

The chain uses TRBV6-5 and TRBJ2-1, with 9 bases matching TRBD1. Unmatched junction bases numbered 13, after V lost 5 bases and J lost 14 bases. This CDR3 contains 14 residues. Germline loops: CDR1 MNHEY, CDR2 SVGAGI. CDR3 amino acids: CASSRQDRGRFEFF. The CDR3 bases are TGTGCCAGCAGTAGACAGGACAGGGGACGGTTTGAGTTCTTC.

The chain is built from TRBV5-8 and TRBJ1-5; D unresolved. Trimming shortened V by 2 bases and J by 2 bases, and 17 bases separated the two germline ends. Germline CDR1 is SGHTS and CDR2 is YDEGEE. The CDR3 has 17 residues. CDR3: CASSLDPRTGGNQPQHF. The CDR3 DNA is TGTGCCAGCAGCTTAGATCCCCGGACTGGAGGCAATCAGCCCCAGCATTTT.

V usage is TRBV5-8 and J usage is TRBJ1-5, with D possibly TRBD1 on 5 matching bases. This CDR3 is 10 amino acids long. The germline V gene encodes CDR1 SGHTS and CDR2 YDEGEE. The germline V and J ends were trimmed by 10 bases and 7 bases, with 9 bases remaining between them. For the CDR3, the DNA is TGTGCCGGGGGGGGGCAGCCCCAGCATTTT. Its protein is CAGGGQPQHF.

Of note for this clone: The junction does not match germline at one end; this may be a read error. This chain uses TRBV7-2 with TRBJ1-2, with 11 bases aligning to TRBD1. Germline CDR1 and CDR2: SGHTA and FQGNSA. This CDR3 is built from 11 residues. CDR3 DNA sequence: TGTGCCAGCAGCATCGGACAGGGGGCTGACTTC. It translates to CASSIGQGADF.

This chain links TRBV7-2 with TRBJ2-7; TRBD2 matches at 15 bases. The CDR3 length is 15 residues. CDR1 is SGHTA, CDR2 FQGNSA, per germline. In nucleotides, the CDR3 is TGTGCCAGCAGCCCCCCGGGACTAGCGGGGGGCCCCTTCTCCGTC. Translated, it gives CASSPPGLAGGPFSV.

This chain uses TRBV3-1 (or the pseudogene TRBV3-2) with TRBJ1-2; possibly TRBD1 for D (5 bases). Germline loops: CDR1 LGHDT, CDR2 YNNKEL (reference sequence). The CDR3 has 16 residues. V dropped 1 base and J dropped 5 bases, with 17 bases sitting between them. This CDR3 reads CASSQGRGPKIYGYTF. The CDR3 coding sequence is TGTGCCAGCAGCCAAGGAAGGGGCCCAAAAATATATGGCTACACCTTC.

The gene calls are TRBV27 and TRBJ1-1, with D possibly matching TRBD1 (6 bases). The CDR3 has 13 residues. V gave up 5 bases and J gave up 0 bases, with 7 bases separating them. Germline-derived CDR1 and CDR2 are MNHEY and SMNVEV (reference sequence). CDR3 DNA: TGTGCCAGCAGTGGGGGCCTGAACACTGAAGCTTTCTTT. It codes for CASSGGLNTEAFF.

The rearrangement links TRBV27 to TRBJ2-3; D call uncertain. Germline CDR1 MNHEY, CDR2 SMNVEV (reference sequence). The CDR3 is made up of 13 amino acids. Trimming left V 3 bases short and J 1 base short, with 5 bases between. The CDR3 nucleotides read TGTGCCAGCAGTTTTATAGGCACAGATACGCAGTATTTT. Its protein is CASSFIGTDTQYF.

This clone was recorded only once. In DNA, the CDR3 is TGTGCCAGCAGACCCCTGGGGACATCAACTAATGAAAAACTGTTTTTT. Translating gives CASRPLGTSTNEKLFF. The chain couples TRBV11-2 to TRBJ1-4, with D possibly TRBD1 on 6 matching bases. V gave up 6 bases and J gave up 0 bases, with 14 bases separating them. Germline V lookup: CDR1 SGHAT, CDR2 FQNNGV. The CDR3 runs 16 residues.

The chain has TRBV5-6 and TRBJ2-1; possibly TRBD2 for D (6 bases). Germline V lookup: CDR1 SGHDT, CDR2 YYEEEE. The CDR3 length is 14 residues. With 4 bases removed from V and 0 bases from J, the gap between germline ends came to 8 bases. CDR3 loop: CASSRGSSYNEQFF. As DNA, the CDR3 is TGTGCCAGCAGCCGGGGGAGCTCCTACAATGAGCAGTTCTTC.

The chain links TRBV6-2 or TRBV6-3 to TRBJ2-2; 11 bases line up with TRBD2. Unmatched junction bases numbered 4, after V lost 6 bases and J lost 1 base. Germline-derived CDR1 and CDR2 are MNHEY and SVGEGT. The CDR3 runs 16 residues. As DNA, the CDR3 is TGTGCCAGCAGCCGAGGGACTAGCGGGAACACCGGGGAGCTGTTTTTT. Its translation is CASSRGTSGNTGELFF.

V gene TRBV7-2 combines with J gene TRBJ2-2; 11 bases align to TRBD2. CDR3 size: 15 residues. V gave up 4 bases and J gave up 4 bases; unmatched junction bases: 2. Germline V lookup: CDR1 SGHTA, CDR2 FQGNSA. The DNA of the CDR3 is TGTGCCAGCAGCTCTAGCGGGGGGAGCACCGGGGAGCTGTTTTTT. It yields the protein CASSSSGGSTGELFF.

The chain links TRBV29-1 to TRBJ2-1; D is perhaps TRBD2 (6 bases). Trimming pared 4 bases from V and 9 bases from J, leaving 22 bases between. The CDR3 length is 15 residues. The germline V gene has CDR1 SQVTM and CDR2 ANQGSEA. CDR3: CSVGRGGFPPPEQFF. The CDR3 DNA sequence: TGCAGCGTTGGAAGGGGAGGATTCCCCCCCCCTGAGCAGTTCTTC.

A word on this clone: The same CDR3 also results from other DNA sequences found in this sample. The CDR3 DNA reads as TGTGCCAGCAGTTTAAGGACAGGTGAAGCTTTCTTT. It is translated as CASSLRTGEAFF. The chain has TRBV28 and TRBJ1-1, with 7 bases fitting TRBD1. The CDR3 contains 12 residues. In germline, CDR1 is MDHEN, CDR2 SYDVKM. The junction had 1 base not matched to a gene; V was cut back by 2 bases and J by 7 bases.

The rearrangement uses TRBV5-8 and TRBJ1-3, with no clear D. The V end lost 1 base, the J end lost 0 bases, and 5 bases lay between the germline ends. The CDR3 runs 14 residues. Germline CDR1 and CDR2: SGHTS and YDEGEE. The CDR3 here is CASSLTDSGNTIYF. In DNA, the CDR3 is TGTGCCAGCAGCTTGACAGACTCTGGAAACACCATATATTTT.

The CDR3 bases are TGTGCCAGCAAGCAGGGTCTAGCCAAAAACATTCAGTACTTC. Its protein product is CASKQGLAKNIQYF. The chain combines TRBV2 with TRBJ2-4; D perhaps matches TRBD1 (5 bases). The CDR3 contains 14 residues. Looked up from germline, CDR1 is SNHLY and CDR2 is FYNNEI. Trimming removed 7 bases from V and 0 bases from J, with 10 bases in between. The whole variable domain, filled in from reference TRBV2 and TRBJ2-4, reads EPEVTQTPSHQVTQMGQEVILRCVPISNHLYFYWYRQILGQKVEFLVSFYNNEISEKSEIFDDQFSVERPDGSNFTLKIRSTKLEDSAMYFCASKQGLAKNIQYFGAGTRLSVL.

The rearrangement links TRBV5-1 to TRBJ2-5; 11 nucleotides agree with TRBD2. Germline values: CDR1 SGHRS, CDR2 YFSETQ. The CDR3 is made up of 16 amino acids. The trim removed 2 bases at V and 3 bases at J, leaving 6 bases unmatched. The CDR3 coding sequence is TGCGCCAGCAGCTTAGGGGCTAGCGGGGGGAAAGAGACCCAGTACTTC. It translates to CASSLGASGGKETQYF. Full variable domain (rest looked up from reference TRBV5-1 and TRBJ2-5): KAGVTQTPRYLIKTRGQQVTLSCSPISGHRSVSWYQQTPGQGLQFLFEYFSETQRNKGNFPGRFSGRQFSNSRSEMNVSTLELGDSALYLCASSLGASGGKETQYFGPGTRLLVL.

This chain connects TRBV5-1 to TRBJ2-1, with TRBD2 matching 12 bases. Germline CDR1 is SGHRS and CDR2 is YFSETQ. J was trimmed by 5 bases and V by 0 bases; bases with no gene match: 6. CDR3 size: 17 residues. The CDR3 DNA reads TGCGCCAGCAGCTTGGCGTTGACTAGCGGGGGAAACAATGAGCAGTTCTTC. It yields the protein CASSLALTSGGNNEQFF.

Concerning this clone itself: Germline and junction disagree at one end, which may indicate a read error. The V gene is TRBV2, the J gene TRBJ2-5, with TRBD2 matching 12 bases. Germline assignment: CDR1 SNHLY and CDR2 FYNNEI. The CDR3 has 15 residues. The CDR3 bases are TGTGCCAGCTGTACTAGCGGGGGGTTGGTAGAGATCCAGTACTTC. Residues: CASCTSGGLVEIQYF.

The chain links TRBV9 to TRBJ1-1; 8 positions match TRBD1. The CDR3 totals 15 residues. CDR1 SGDLS and CDR2 YYNGEE come from the germline V gene. The J segment lost 5 bases and the V segment lost 6 bases, leaving 12 bases of the junction unmatched. CDR3 nucleotide sequence: TGTGCCAGCACCGACAGGGGCACTAGGGGGACTGAAGCTTTCTTT. As protein: CASTDRGTRGTEAFF.